This entry describes one TCR beta chain. V lost 1 base and J lost 11; bases outside the gene matches: 5. Germline lookup yields CDR1 SGHTA and CDR2 FQGNSA. The CDR3 runs to 15 residues. The data originate from a study of cytomegalovirus exposure and HLA in healthy donors. 60 Vbeta and 13 Jbeta primers were used in PCR. This table comes from immunoSEQ multiplex PCR, and its TCRdb copy is limited to in-frame clones, with some not included. The sample holds about 180,000 clones, approximately 80% seen once. The sequence came from a man younger than 35 in good health and CMV-seronegative. This chain joins TRBV7-2 and TRBJ2-1; the match to TRBD2 covers 13 bases. The sample comprised PBMCs. DNA for the CDR3: TGTGCCAGCAGCTTAGTCGGGACTAGCGGGGACCAGCAGTTCTTC. It translates to CASSLVGTSGDQQFF.